The source of this TCR beta chain is a study of cytomegalovirus exposure and HLA in healthy donors. The table lists this clone with a few counts. Its antigen is as yet unknown. The PCR was carried out with 60 Vbeta primers and 13 Jbeta primers. Clones were sequenced by immunoSEQ multiplex PCR, and TCRdb holds only the in-frame ones, with some missing. The table has about 120,000 clones, 81% seen once. Findings and limits, study-wide: A cluster of highly shared sequence variants was likely a sequencing artifact. Researchers reported in a later analysis that a missense DCLRE1C variant was tied to TCR beta V- and J-gene trimming. CMV serostatus alone was available as immune exposure information. TCR beta V segments were, for the most part, productive about 90% or about 30% of the time in an earlier analysis.

The source of this sequence is a woman aged 40 to 50 in good health and CMV-seronegative. Sequencing used PBMCs.

The CDR3 reads CASSDGELNTEAFF. CDR3 coding DNA: TGTGCCAGCAGTGATGGGGAGCTGAACACTGAAGCTTTCTTT. V and J are TRBV2 and TRBJ1-1; no reliable D call. Looked up from germline, CDR1 is SNHLY and CDR2 is FYNNEI. The V end was cut by 3 bases, the J end by 0 bases, with 8 bases between. The CDR3 contains 14 residues.